This TCR beta chain was captured by sequencing in a study of technical replicates of blood from a few donors. TCRdb keeps only in-frame clones here, not all; method: immunoSEQ multiplex PCR. The sample contains about 66,000 clones, roughly nine tenths of which appear only once. CDR1 and CDR2 (germline): SGHAT, FQNNGV. The CDR3 is made up of 18 amino acids. V lost 3 bases, J lost 3 bases, and 16 bases stayed unmatched. The sample consisted of T cells isolated from PBMCs. The chain couples TRBV11-2 to TRBJ2-7; the match to TRBD2 covers 8 bases. The receptor's source is a human donor in good health. The CDR3 loop reads CASSLRTSRNTLDYEQYF. The CDR3 DNA is TGTGCCAGCAGCTTGCGGACTAGCCGGAATACCCTCGACTACGAGCAGTACTTC. Full variable domain (rest looked up from reference TRBV11-2 and TRBJ2-7): EAGVAQSPRYKIIEKRQSVAFWCNPISGHATLYWYQQILGQGPKLLIQFQNNGVVDDSQLPKDRFSAERLKGVDSTLKIQPAKLEDSAVYLCASSLRTSRNTLDYEQYFGPGTRLTVT.